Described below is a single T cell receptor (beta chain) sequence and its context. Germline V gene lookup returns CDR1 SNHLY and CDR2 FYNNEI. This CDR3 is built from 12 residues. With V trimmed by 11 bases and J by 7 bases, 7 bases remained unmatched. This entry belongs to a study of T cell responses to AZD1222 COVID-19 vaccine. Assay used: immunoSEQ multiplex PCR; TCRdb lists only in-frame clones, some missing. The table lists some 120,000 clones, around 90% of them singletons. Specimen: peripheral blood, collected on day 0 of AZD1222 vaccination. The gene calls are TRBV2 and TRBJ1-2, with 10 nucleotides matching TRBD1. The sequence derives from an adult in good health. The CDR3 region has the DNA TGTGCCGGGGGACAGGGGCATTTTGGCTACACCTTC. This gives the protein CAGGQGHFGYTF.